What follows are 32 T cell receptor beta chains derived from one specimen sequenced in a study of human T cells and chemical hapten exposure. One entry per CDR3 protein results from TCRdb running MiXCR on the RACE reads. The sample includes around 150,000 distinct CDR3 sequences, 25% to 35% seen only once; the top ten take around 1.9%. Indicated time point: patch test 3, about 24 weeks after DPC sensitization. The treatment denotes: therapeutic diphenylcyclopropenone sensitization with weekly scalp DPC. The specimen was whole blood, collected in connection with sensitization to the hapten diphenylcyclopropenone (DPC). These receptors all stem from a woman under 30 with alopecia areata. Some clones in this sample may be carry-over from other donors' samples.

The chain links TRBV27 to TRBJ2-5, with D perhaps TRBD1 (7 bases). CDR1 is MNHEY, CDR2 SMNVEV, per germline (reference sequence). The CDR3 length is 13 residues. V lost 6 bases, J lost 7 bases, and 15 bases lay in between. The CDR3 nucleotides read TGTGCCAGCAGCTCAGGGGGGCGTAGGACCCAGTACTTC. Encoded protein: CASSSGGRRTQYF.

Here the CDR3 DNA reads TGCAGCGTTGGACAGGGGACTAACTATGGCTACACCTTC. Its translation: CSVGQGTNYGYTF. The V and J genes are TRBV29-1 and TRBJ1-2; 8 nucleotides match TRBD1. The length of the CDR3 is 13 residues. J was trimmed by 0 bases and V by 4 bases; bases with no gene match: 1. Germline lookup yields CDR1 SQVTM and CDR2 ANQGSEA.

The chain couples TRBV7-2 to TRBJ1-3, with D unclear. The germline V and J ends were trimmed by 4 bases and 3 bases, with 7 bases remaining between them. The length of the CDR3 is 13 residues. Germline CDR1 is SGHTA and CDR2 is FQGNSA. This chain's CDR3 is CASSSARGNTIYF. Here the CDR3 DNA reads TGTGCCAGCAGCTCCGCCCGTGGAAACACCATATATTTT.

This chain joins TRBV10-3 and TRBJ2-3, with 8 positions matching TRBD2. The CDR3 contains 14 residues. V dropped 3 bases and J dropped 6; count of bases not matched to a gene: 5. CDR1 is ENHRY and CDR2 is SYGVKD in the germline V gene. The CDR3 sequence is CAISDGGGLDTQYF. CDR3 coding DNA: TGTGCCATCAGTGACGGGGGGGGCTTGGATACGCAGTATTTT.

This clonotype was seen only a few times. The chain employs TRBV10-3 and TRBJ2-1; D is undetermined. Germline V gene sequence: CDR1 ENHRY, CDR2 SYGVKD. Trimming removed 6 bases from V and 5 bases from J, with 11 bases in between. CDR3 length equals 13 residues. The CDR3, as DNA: TGTGCCATCAGCGGTAGCCTGAACAATGAGCAGTTCTTC. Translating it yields CAISGSLNNEQFF.

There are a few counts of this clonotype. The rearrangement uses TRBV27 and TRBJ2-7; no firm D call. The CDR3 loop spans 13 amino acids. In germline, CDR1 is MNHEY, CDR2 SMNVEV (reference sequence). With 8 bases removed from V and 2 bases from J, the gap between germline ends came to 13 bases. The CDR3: CASASGKPYEQYF. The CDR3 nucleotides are TGTGCCAGCGCCAGTGGGAAGCCCTACGAGCAGTACTTC.

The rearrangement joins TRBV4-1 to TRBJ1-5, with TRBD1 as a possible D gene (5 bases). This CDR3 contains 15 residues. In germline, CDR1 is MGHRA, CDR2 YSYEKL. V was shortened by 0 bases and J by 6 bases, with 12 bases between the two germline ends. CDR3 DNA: TGCGCCAGCAGCCAAGAACGGGGGTTCAGTCAGCCCCAGCATTTT. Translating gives CASSQERGFSQPQHF.

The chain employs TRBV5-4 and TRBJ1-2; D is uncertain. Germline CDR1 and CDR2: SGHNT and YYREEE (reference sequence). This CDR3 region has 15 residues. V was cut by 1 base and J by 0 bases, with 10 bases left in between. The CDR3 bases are TGTGCCAGCAGCTTGCCGGGTTTGGCTAACTATGGCTACACCTTC. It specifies CASSLPGLANYGYTF.

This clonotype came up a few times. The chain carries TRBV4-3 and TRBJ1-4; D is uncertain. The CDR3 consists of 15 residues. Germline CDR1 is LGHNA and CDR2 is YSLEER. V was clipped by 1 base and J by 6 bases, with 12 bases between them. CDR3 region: CASSQVPGQDEKLFF. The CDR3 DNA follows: TGCGCCAGCAGCCAAGTCCCTGGTCAGGATGAAAAACTGTTTTTT.

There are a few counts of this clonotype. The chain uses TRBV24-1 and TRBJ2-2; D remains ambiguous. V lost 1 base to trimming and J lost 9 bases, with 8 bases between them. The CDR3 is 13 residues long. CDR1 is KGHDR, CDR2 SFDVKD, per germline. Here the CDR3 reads CATSDLFSRELFF. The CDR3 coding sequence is TGTGCCACCAGTGATTTATTTAGCAGGGAGCTGTTTTTT.

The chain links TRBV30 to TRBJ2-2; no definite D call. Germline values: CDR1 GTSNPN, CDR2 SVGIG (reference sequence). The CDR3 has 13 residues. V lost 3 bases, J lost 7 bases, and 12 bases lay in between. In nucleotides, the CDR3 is TGTGCCTGGAGACGAGCTCAGCACGGGGAGCTGTTTTTT. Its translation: CAWRRAQHGELFF.

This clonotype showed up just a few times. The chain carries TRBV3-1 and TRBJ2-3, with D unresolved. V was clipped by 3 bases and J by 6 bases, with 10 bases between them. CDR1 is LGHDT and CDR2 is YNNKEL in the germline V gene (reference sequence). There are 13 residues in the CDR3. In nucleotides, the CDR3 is TGTGCCAGCAGCCACCCCTTGACGGATACGCAGTATTTT. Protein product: CASSHPLTDTQYF.

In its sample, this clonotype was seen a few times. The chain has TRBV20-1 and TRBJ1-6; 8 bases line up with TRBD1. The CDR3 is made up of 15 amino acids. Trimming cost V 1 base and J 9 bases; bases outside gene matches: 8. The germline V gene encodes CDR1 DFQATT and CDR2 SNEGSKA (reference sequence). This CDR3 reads CSARVPRQGSSPLHF. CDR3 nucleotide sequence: TGCAGTGCTAGAGTACCAAGACAGGGGAGTTCACCCCTCCACTTT.

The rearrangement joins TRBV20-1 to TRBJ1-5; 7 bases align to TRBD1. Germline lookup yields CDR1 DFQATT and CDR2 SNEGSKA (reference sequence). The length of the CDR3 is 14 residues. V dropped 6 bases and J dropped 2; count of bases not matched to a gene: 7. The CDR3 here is CSAGKDRGNQPQHF. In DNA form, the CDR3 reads TGCAGTGCCGGAAAAGACAGGGGCAATCAGCCCCAGCATTTT.

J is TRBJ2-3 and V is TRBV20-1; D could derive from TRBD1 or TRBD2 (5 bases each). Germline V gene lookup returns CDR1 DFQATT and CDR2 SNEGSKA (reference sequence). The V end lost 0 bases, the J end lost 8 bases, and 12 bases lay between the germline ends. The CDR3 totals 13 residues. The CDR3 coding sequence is TGCAGTGCTAGAGAGGGACGGCTCGGTACGCAGTATTTT. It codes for CSAREGRLGTQYF.

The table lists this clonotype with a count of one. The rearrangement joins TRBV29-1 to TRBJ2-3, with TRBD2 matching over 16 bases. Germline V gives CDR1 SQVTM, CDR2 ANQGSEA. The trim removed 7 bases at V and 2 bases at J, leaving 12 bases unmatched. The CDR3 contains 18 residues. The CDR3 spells CSAKRGLAGGPVTDTQYF. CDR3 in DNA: TGCAGCGCGAAGAGGGGACTAGCGGGAGGGCCGGTCACAGATACGCAGTATTTT.

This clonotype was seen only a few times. For the CDR3, the DNA is TGTGCCAGCACTAGGGACAGAGAGAGCAATCAGCCCCAGCATTTT. Its protein is CASTRDRESNQPQHF. The V call is TRBV6-1, the J call TRBJ1-5; TRBD1 aligns across 7 bases. Germline values: CDR1 MNHNS, CDR2 SASEGT. The V and J ends lost 7 bases and 1 base, in that order; junction bases with no gene match: 7. The CDR3 spans 15 residues.

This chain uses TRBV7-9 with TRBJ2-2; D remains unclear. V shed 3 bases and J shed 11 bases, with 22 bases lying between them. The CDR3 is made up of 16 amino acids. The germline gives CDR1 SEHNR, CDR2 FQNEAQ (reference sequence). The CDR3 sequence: CASSFLRPKGPTELFF. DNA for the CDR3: TGTGCCAGCAGCTTTTTAAGACCCAAAGGCCCGACAGAGCTGTTTTTT.

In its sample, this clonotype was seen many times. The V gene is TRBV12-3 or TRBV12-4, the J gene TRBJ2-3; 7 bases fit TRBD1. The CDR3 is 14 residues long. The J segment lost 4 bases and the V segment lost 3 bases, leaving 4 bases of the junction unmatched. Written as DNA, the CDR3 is TGTGCCAGCAGTTTCTCGGGACAGTCAGATACGCAGTATTTT. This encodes CASSFSGQSDTQYF.

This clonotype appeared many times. The CDR3 DNA is TGTGCCAGCTCACCTCGAAGAGCCGGGACAGGCCTATCTGGAAACACCATATATTTT. Encoded protein: CASSPRRAGTGLSGNTIYF. V gene TRBV18 combines with J gene TRBJ1-3; TRBD1 matches 8 bases. The CDR3 consists of 19 residues. CDR1 is KGHSH and CDR2 is LQKENI in the germline V gene. The V and J ends lost 3 bases and 1 base, in that order; junction bases with no gene match: 14.

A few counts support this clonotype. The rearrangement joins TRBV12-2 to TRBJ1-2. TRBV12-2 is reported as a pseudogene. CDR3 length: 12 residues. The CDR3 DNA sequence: TGTGCAAGTCGCCCGGACAACTATGGCTACACCTTC. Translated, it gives CASRPDNYGYTF.

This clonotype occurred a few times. CDR3 sequence (DNA): TGTGCCACCGTTTGGGACAGGGGAGCCGGGGAGCTGTTTTTT. Its translation is CATVWDRGAGELFF. This chain links TRBV6-2 or TRBV6-3 with TRBJ2-2, with TRBD1 matching over 10 bases. Germline V gives CDR1 MNHEY, CDR2 SVGEGT. V lost 10 bases, J lost 6 bases, and 8 bases stayed unmatched. The CDR3 sequence is 14 residues long.

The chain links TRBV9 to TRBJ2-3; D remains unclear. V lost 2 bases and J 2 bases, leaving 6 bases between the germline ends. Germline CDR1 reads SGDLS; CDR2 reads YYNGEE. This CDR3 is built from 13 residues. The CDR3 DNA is TGTGCCAGCAGCGTGGAATACACAGATACGCAGTATTTT. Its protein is CASSVEYTDTQYF.

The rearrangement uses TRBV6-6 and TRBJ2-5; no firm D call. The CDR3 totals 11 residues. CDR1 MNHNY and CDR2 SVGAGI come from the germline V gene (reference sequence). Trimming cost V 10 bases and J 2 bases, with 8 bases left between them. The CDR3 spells CATSRQETQYF. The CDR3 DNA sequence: TGTGCCACCTCACGACAAGAGACCCAGTACTTC.

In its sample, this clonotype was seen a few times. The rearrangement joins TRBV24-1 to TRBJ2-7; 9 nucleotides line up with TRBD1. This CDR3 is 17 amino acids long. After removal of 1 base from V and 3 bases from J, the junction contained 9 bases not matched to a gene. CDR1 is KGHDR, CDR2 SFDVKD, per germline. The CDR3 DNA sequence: TGTGCCACCAGTGATTTTAGTCCGGGACAGGGAATCTACGAGCAGTACTTC. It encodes CATSDFSPGQGIYEQYF.

In nucleotides, the CDR3 is TGCAGCGTTGTAGCGGGAAAAGGATACAATGAGCAGTTCTTC. This sequence encodes CSVVAGKGYNEQFF. The chain uses TRBV29-1 and TRBJ2-1; 8 bases agree with TRBD2. This CDR3 region has 14 residues. CDR1 and CDR2 (germline): SQVTM, ANQGSEA. J was trimmed by 4 bases and V by 4 bases; bases with no gene match: 6.

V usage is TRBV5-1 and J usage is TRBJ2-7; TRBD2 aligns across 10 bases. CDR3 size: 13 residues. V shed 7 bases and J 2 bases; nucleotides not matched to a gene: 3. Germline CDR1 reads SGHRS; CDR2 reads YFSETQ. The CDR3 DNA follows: TGCGCCAGCGGACTAGCGGACCCCTACGAGCAGTACTTC. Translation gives CASGLADPYEQYF.

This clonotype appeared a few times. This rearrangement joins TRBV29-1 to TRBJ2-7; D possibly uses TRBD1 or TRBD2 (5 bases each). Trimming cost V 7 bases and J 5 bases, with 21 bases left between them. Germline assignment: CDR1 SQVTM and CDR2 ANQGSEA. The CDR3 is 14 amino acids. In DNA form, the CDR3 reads TGCAGCGCGTCCCGGGACGGCCGGTCCAACGAGCAGTACTTC. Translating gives CSASRDGRSNEQYF.

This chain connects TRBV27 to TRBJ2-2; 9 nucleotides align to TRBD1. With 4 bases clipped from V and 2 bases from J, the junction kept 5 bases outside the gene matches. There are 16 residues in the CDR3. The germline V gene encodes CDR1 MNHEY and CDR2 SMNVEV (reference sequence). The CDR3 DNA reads TGTGCCAGCAGTTCCGGACAGGGGCTAAACACCGGGGAGCTGTTTTTT. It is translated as CASSSGQGLNTGELFF.

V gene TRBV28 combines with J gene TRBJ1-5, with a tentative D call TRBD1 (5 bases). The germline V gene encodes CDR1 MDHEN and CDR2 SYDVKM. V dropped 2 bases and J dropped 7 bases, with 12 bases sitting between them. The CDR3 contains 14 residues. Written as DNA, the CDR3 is TGTGCCAGCAGTTTAGAGAGATGGGGGCAGCCCCAGCATTTT. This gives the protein CASSLERWGQPQHF.

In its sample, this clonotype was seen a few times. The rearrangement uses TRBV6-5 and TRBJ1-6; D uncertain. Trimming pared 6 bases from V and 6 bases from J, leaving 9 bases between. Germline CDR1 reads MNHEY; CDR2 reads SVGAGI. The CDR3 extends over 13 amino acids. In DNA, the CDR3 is TGTGCCAGCAGCCTCGACCCTAATTCACCCCTCCACTTT. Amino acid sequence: CASSLDPNSPLHF.

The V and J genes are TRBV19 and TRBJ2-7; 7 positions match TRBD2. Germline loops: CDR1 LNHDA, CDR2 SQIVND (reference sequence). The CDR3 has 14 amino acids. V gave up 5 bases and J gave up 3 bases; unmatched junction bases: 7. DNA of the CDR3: TGTGCCAGTAGTGCATCCCGGGACTACTACGAGCAGTACTTC. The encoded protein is CASSASRDYYEQYF.